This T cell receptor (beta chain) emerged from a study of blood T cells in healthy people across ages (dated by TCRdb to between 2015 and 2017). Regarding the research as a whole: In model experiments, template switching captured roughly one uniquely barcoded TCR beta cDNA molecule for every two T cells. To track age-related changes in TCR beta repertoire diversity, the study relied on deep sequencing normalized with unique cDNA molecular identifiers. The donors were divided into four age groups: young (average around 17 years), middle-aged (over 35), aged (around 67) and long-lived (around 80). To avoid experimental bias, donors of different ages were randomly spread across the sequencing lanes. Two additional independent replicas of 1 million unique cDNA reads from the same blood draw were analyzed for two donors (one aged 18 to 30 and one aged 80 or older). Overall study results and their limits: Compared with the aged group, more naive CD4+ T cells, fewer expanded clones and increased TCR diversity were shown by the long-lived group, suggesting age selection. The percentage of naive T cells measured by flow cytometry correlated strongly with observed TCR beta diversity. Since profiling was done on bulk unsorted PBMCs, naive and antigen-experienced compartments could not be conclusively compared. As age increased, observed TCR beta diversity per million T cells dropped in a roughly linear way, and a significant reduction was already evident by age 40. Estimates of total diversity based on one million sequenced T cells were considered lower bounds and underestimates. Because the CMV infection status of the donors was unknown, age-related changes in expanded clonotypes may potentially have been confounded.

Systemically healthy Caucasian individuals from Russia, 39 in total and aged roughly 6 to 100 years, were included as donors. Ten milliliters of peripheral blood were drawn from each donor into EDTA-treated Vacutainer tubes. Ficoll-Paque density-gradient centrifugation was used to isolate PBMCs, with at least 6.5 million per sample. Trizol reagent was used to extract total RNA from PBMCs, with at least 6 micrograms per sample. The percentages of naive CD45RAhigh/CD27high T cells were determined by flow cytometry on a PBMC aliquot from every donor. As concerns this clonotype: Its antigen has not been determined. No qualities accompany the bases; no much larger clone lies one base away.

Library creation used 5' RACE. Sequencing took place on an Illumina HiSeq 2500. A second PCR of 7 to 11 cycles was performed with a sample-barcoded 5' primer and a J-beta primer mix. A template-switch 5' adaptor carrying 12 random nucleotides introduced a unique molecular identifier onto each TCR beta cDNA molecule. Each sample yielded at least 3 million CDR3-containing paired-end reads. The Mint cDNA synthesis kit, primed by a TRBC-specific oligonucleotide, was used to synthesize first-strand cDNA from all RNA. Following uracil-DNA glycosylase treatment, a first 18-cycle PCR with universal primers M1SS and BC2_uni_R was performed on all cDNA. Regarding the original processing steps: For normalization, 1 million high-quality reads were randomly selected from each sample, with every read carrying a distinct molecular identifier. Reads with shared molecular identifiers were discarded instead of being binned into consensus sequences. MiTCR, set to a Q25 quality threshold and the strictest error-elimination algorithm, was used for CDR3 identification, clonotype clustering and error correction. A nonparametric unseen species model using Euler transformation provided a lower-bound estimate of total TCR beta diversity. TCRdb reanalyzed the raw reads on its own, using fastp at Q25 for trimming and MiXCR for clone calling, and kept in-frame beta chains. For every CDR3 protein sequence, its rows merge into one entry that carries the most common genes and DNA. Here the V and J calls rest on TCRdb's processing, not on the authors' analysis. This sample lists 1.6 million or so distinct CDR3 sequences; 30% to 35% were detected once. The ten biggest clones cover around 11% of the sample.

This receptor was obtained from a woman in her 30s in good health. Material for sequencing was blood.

The DNA sequence is as follows: TGTGCCAGCAGAGAAACAGGGGGCGGGGAGCTGTTTTTT. It codes for CASRETGGGELFF. Recombination linked TRBV3-1 to TRBJ2-2; the central 8 bases match TRBD1. Looking up the germline V gene (reference sequence) yields CDR1 LGHDT and CDR2 YNNKEL. V trim: 6 bases; J trim: 7 bases; unmatched bases: 4. There are 13 amino acids in the CDR3, from cysteine to phenylalanine inclusive. Only the CDR3 part of the read is kept: 39 bases, read in frame from the first base.